The 29 T cell receptor beta chains presented below share a single source sample, sequenced in a study of prognosis after radiotherapy for stage I lung cancer. With two-round multiplex PCR, TCR beta CDR3 sequences were amplified from genomic DNA. Primers specific to each TRBV and TRBJ gene were used in first-round PCR. Using its own MiXCR run on the multiplex PCR reads, TCRdb lists one record per CDR3 protein. The repertoire includes 9,000 to 13,000 distinct CDR3 sequences, roughly 50% of them detected once, and around 6.5% sits in the top ten. The sequenced sample was PBMCs, obtained before or after stereotactic body radiation therapy (not recorded which). Receptor source: a donor aged 50 or older with non-small cell lung cancer.

V usage is TRBV19 and J usage is TRBJ2-3; 7 bases agree with TRBD2. The ends lost 7 bases at V and 5 bases at J; junction bases unmatched: 6. Germline-derived CDR1 and CDR2 are LNHDA and SQIVND (reference sequence). This CDR3 is 13 amino acids long. In nucleotides, the CDR3 is TGTGCCAGTACCGCGGGGAGGGGAGATACGCAGTATTTT. Translation gives CASTAGRGDTQYF.

This chain uses TRBV19 with TRBJ2-7, with TRBD1 as a possible D gene (6 bases). The CDR3 runs to 17 residues. V was shortened by 3 bases and J by 2 bases, with 20 bases between the two germline ends. Germline V gives CDR1 LNHDA, CDR2 SQIVND (reference sequence). CDR3 nucleotide sequence: TGTGCCAGTAGTATCCCTGGACAGAGGGCCCCACCCTACGAGCAGTACTTC. This codes for CASSIPGQRAPPYEQYF. The whole variable domain, filled in from reference TRBV19 and TRBJ2-7, reads DGGITQSPKYLFRKEGQNVTLSCEQNLNHDAMYWYRQDPGQGLRLIYYSQIVNDFQKGDIAEGYSVSREKKESFPLTVTSAQKNPTAFYLCASSIPGQRAPPYEQYFGPGTRLTVT.

This chain links TRBV5-5 with TRBJ2-7, with D uncertain. Germline V gene sequence: CDR1 SGHKS, CDR2 YYEKEE (reference sequence). V was clipped by 2 bases and J by 6 bases, with 6 bases between them. This CDR3 is built from 11 residues. CDR3 nucleotide sequence: TGTGCCAGCAGCTTCGACCTCGAGCAGTACTTC. It yields the protein CASSFDLEQYF.

In the case of this clonotype: The CDR3 end shows no conserved phenylalanine or tryptophan, and so a read error is likely. The limits of the CDR3 on the DNA are not certain, so only TCRdb's listed CDR3 is given. The V and J genes are TRBV7-2 and TRBJ2-7; TRBD2 is the table's D call and was not checked against the DNA. Germline CDR1 SGHTA, CDR2 FQGNSA. From its first to its last residue, the CDR3 has 10 amino acids. The CDR3 loop is CASSVPGLAG.

This clonotype was found a few times. Written as DNA, the CDR3 is TGTGCCAGCAGCCAGGGACCCGGGGATCTCTACGAGCAGTACTTC. Its protein product is CASSQGPGDLYEQYF. V gene TRBV3-1 combines with J gene TRBJ2-7; either TRBD1 or TRBD2 may fit D (5 bases each). The CDR3 length is 15 residues. V lost 3 bases to trimming and J lost 3 bases, with 15 bases between them. Germline lookup yields CDR1 LGHDT and CDR2 YNNKEL (reference sequence).

By proportion, this clonotype is medium-sized. This rearrangement joins TRBV6-1 to TRBJ1-6; perhaps TRBD1 as D (5 bases). The CDR3 consists of 15 residues. From germline, CDR1 is MNHNS and CDR2 SASEGT. The ends were cut back, 5 bases at V and 4 bases at J, with 12 bases in the middle. The DNA of the CDR3 is TGTGCCAGCAGTTACCCGGGGGGGTATAATTCACCCCTCCACTTT. This sequence encodes CASSYPGGYNSPLHF.

There are many counts of this clonotype. The gene calls are TRBV20-1 and TRBJ2-1, with 8 bases identical to TRBD2. V lost 6 bases to trimming and J lost 5 bases; unmatched junction nucleotides: 9. In germline, CDR1 is DFQATT, CDR2 SNEGSKA (reference sequence). This CDR3 is built from 14 residues. Here the CDR3 reads CSAREGGGNNEQFF. Here the CDR3 DNA reads TGCAGTGCCCGCGAAGGCGGGGGGAACAATGAGCAGTTCTTC.

This clonotype qualifies as medium-sized (0.01 to 0.1%). The V call is TRBV20-1, the J call TRBJ2-3; a possible D gene is TRBD2 (6 bases). Trimming stripped 6 bases from V and 0 bases from J, with 13 bases between. CDR1 is DFQATT and CDR2 is SNEGSKA in the germline V gene (reference sequence). This CDR3 has 14 amino acids. This CDR3 is CSALAWHSTDTQYF. The CDR3 nucleotides read TGCAGTGCCCTAGCGTGGCATAGCACAGATACGCAGTATTTT.

The chain carries TRBV5-6 and TRBJ2-7; a possible D gene is TRBD2 (6 bases). V gave up 0 bases and J gave up 7 bases, with 17 bases separating them. This CDR3 region has 15 residues. Germline V gene sequence: CDR1 SGHDT, CDR2 YYEEEE. The CDR3 is CASSLVWRDVREQYF. CDR3 in DNA: TGTGCCAGCAGCTTGGTATGGCGGGATGTGCGGGAGCAGTACTTC. Full variable domain (missing parts from reference TRBV5-6 and TRBJ2-7): DAGVTQSPTHLIKTRGQQVTLRCSPKSGHDTVSWYQQALGQGPQFIFQYYEEEERQRGNFPDRFSGHQFPNYSSELNVNALLLGDSALYLCASSLVWRDVREQYFGPGTRLTVT.

This clonotype has at least ten counts. The chain employs TRBV5-4 and TRBJ1-3; the D gene is possibly TRBD1 (5 bases). Trimming cost V 6 bases and J 2 bases, with 12 bases left between them. Per germline, CDR1 SGHNT and CDR2 YYREEE (reference sequence). The CDR3 covers 14 residues. The CDR3 DNA follows: TGTGCCAGCACGCTAGACAGTGCTGGAAACACCATATATTTT. It encodes CASTLDSAGNTIYF.

By proportion, this clonotype is medium-sized. V usage is TRBV12-3 or TRBV12-4 and J usage is TRBJ2-7; D remains ambiguous. There are 12 residues in the CDR3. V dropped 3 bases and J dropped 0 bases, with 3 bases sitting between them. This CDR3 is CASSLASYEQYF. The DNA of the CDR3 is TGTGCCAGCAGTTTGGCCTCCTACGAGCAGTACTTC.

Relative to its sample, this clonotype is medium-sized. The chain is built from TRBV20-1 and TRBJ2-1; 11 bases line up with TRBD2. The germline CDR1 and CDR2 sequences are DFQATT and SNEGSKA (reference sequence). The CDR3 spans 14 residues. V gave up 3 bases and J gave up 9 bases; unmatched junction bases: 7. The chain's CDR3 is CSAREAGLAGEQFF. CDR3 in DNA: TGCAGTGCTAGGGAAGCAGGACTAGCGGGTGAGCAGTTCTTC.

V usage is TRBV5-1 and J usage is TRBJ2-2; 9 nucleotides match TRBD1. The length of the CDR3 is 16 residues. Looked up from germline, CDR1 is SGHRS and CDR2 is YFSETQ. V lost 0 bases to trimming and J lost 6 bases; unmatched junction nucleotides: 6. CDR3 coding DNA: TGCGCCAGCAGCTTGGTGGCGACAGGGGGTGCCGGGGAGCTGTTTTTT. Its protein product is CASSLVATGGAGELFF.

By its share, this clonotype is medium-sized. The rearrangement links TRBV27 to TRBJ1-1; D unclear. The CDR3 spans 12 residues. The V gene's germline CDR1 is MNHEY and CDR2 SMNVEV (reference sequence). V was clipped by 6 bases and J by 4 bases, with 9 bases between them. CDR3: CASSKLGTEAFF. Written as DNA, the CDR3 is TGTGCCAGCAGCAAGCTAGGCACTGAAGCTTTCTTT.

The chain recombines TRBV6-2 or TRBV6-3 with TRBJ1-1; D not resolved. Germline CDR1 reads MNHEY; CDR2 reads SVGEGT. V lost 6 bases and J 1 base, leaving 12 bases between the germline ends. The CDR3 totals 14 residues. This CDR3 reads CASRTRETNTEAFF. CDR3 sequence (DNA): TGTGCCAGCAGGACACGGGAGACGAACACTGAAGCTTTCTTT.

This chain connects TRBV4-2 to TRBJ1-2; 7 bases are shared with TRBD1. The CDR3 totals 15 residues. J was trimmed by 8 bases and V by 0 bases; bases with no gene match: 9. The V gene's germline CDR1 is LGHNA and CDR2 YNFKEQ. The CDR3 sequence: CASSQDLTGFVGYTF. The CDR3 nucleotides read TGTGCCAGCAGCCAAGACCTGACAGGGTTTGTGGGCTACACCTTC.

This clonotype is labeled medium-sized. The rearrangement joins TRBV3-1 to TRBJ1-6; D gene ambiguous. V was trimmed by 1 base and J by 2 bases, leaving 6 bases between them. Germline CDR1 LGHDT, CDR2 YNNKEL (reference sequence). The CDR3 covers 15 residues. The CDR3 here is CASSQGLTYNSPLHF. As DNA, the CDR3 is TGTGCCAGCAGCCAAGGCCTGACCTATAATTCACCCCTCCACTTT.

This clonotype came up once. The chain joins TRBV19 to TRBJ1-5, with TRBD1 identical over 9 bases. CDR3 length: 13 amino acids. CDR1 is LNHDA, CDR2 SQIVND, per germline (reference sequence). The J segment lost 11 bases and the V segment lost 3 bases, leaving 5 bases of the junction unmatched. The CDR3 spells CASSMGTGRAQHF. The DNA of the CDR3 is TGTGCCAGTAGTATGGGGACAGGGCGTGCCCAGCATTTT.

The rearrangement joins TRBV14 to TRBJ1-2; the D is unclear. From germline, CDR1 is SGHDN and CDR2 FVKESK. With 2 bases removed from V and 6 bases from J, the gap between germline ends came to 13 bases. The CDR3 length is 14 residues. The CDR3 region has the DNA TGTGCCAGCAGCCAACATTGCACCTCGGATGGCTACACCTTC. Protein product: CASSQHCTSDGYTF.

The V and J genes are TRBV20-1 and TRBJ2-3, with 7 bases identical to TRBD2. The CDR3 covers 16 residues. Germline CDR1 reads DFQATT; CDR2 reads SNEGSKA (reference sequence). Trimming cost V 0 bases and J 2 bases; bases outside gene matches: 8. The CDR3 region has the DNA TGCAGTGCTAGAGATCGGTTGCGGGGGTCCACAGATACGCAGTATTTT. It specifies CSARDRLRGSTDTQYF.

The rearrangement links TRBV4-2 to TRBJ2-5, with TRBD1 identical over 10 bases. The J segment lost 0 bases and the V segment lost 10 bases, leaving 17 bases of the junction unmatched. The CDR3 loop spans 18 amino acids. Germline lookup yields CDR1 LGHNA and CDR2 YNFKEQ. The CDR3 spells CANFPYTTGGRDQETQYF. CDR3 bases: TGTGCCAACTTTCCCTACACGACAGGGGGCCGTGACCAAGAGACCCAGTACTTC.

The gene calls are TRBV6-2 or TRBV6-3 and TRBJ2-2; a possible D gene is TRBD2 (6 bases). The germline V and J ends were trimmed by 8 bases and 0 bases, with 7 bases remaining between them. The CDR3 extends over 13 amino acids. Germline values: CDR1 MNHEY, CDR2 SVGEGT. CDR3 protein: CASGGTNTGELFF. The DNA of the CDR3 is TGTGCCAGCGGGGGGACGAACACCGGGGAGCTGTTTTTT.

By proportion, this clonotype is medium-sized. The chain combines TRBV20-1 with TRBJ1-2; the D is unclear. The length of the CDR3 is 12 residues. Germline CDR1 is DFQATT and CDR2 is SNEGSKA (reference sequence). Trimming shortened V by 5 bases and J by 6 bases, and 13 bases separated the two germline ends. The CDR3 is CSAGRGSDGYTF. CDR3 coding DNA: TGCAGTGCTGGGCGGGGTTCCGATGGCTACACCTTC.

V and J are TRBV5-1 and TRBJ2-7; no reliable D call. The ends were cut back, 4 bases at V and 0 bases at J, with 11 bases in the middle. The CDR3 runs 14 residues. Germline loops: CDR1 SGHRS, CDR2 YFSETQ. CDR3: CASSPGPPSYEQYF. The CDR3 coding sequence is TGCGCCAGCAGCCCCGGACCCCCCTCCTACGAGCAGTACTTC. Full variable domain (remainder filled in from reference TRBV5-1 and TRBJ2-7): KAGVTQTPRYLIKTRGQQVTLSCSPISGHRSVSWYQQTPGQGLQFLFEYFSETQRNKGNFPGRFSGRQFSNSRSEMNVSTLELGDSALYLCASSPGPPSYEQYFGPGTRLTVT.

V gene TRBV9 combines with J gene TRBJ1-2; 7 positions agree with TRBD1. CDR1 and CDR2 (germline): SGDLS, YYNGEE. V lost 4 bases and J lost 3; bases outside the gene matches: 6. There are 14 residues in the CDR3. In nucleotides, the CDR3 is TGTGCCAGCAGCAGGGGCGGGACAGACTATGGCTACACCTTC. It is translated as CASSRGGTDYGYTF. The full variable domain, its missing parts supplied by reference TRBV9 and TRBJ1-2, is DSGVTQTPKHLITATGQRVTLRCSPRSGDLSVYWYQQSLDQGLQFLIQYYNGEERAKGNILERFSAQQFPDLHSELNLSSLELGDSALYFCASSRGGTDYGYTFGSGTRLTVV.

The rearrangement links TRBV19 to TRBJ2-7, with D perhaps being TRBD1 or TRBD2 (5 bases each). The V gene lost 4 bases and the J gene lost 0 bases, with 16 bases spanning the gap. This CDR3 is 16 amino acids long. Germline V CDR1 and CDR2: LNHDA, SQIVND (reference sequence). The CDR3 coding sequence is TGTGCCAGTAGTAGGGGGTCGACGGATGCCTCCTACGAGCAGTACTTC. This codes for CASSRGSTDASYEQYF.

The chain is built from TRBV4-1 and TRBJ2-2; D gene ambiguous. Deletions cut 4 bases from V and 3 bases from J, with 21 bases between. Germline V CDR1 and CDR2: MGHRA, YSYEKL. The CDR3 totals 18 residues. DNA of the CDR3: TGCGCCAGCAGCCTTAGTTCAGTCGGATTACTGGACACCGGGGAGCTGTTTTTT. It encodes CASSLSSVGLLDTGELFF.

Details on this clonotype: A read error is the likely source, as a far larger clone sits one nucleotide away. The chain links TRBV6-8 to TRBJ2-7; D perhaps matches TRBD2 (5 bases). The germline CDR1 and CDR2 sequences are MNHGY and SAAAGT. The CDR3 runs to 14 residues. Trimming took 5 bases from V and 5 from J, leaving 16 bases between them. CDR3 residues: CASSARGIEDEQYF. The DNA for the CDR3 is TGTGCCAGCAGTGCTCGAGGGATCGAAGACGAGCAGTACTTC.

The chain employs TRBV5-1 and TRBJ2-2; 7 bases line up with TRBD2. This CDR3 contains 15 residues. V lost 5 bases to trimming and J lost 0 bases; unmatched junction nucleotides: 4. Per the germline V gene, CDR1 is SGHRS and CDR2 is YFSETQ. The CDR3 nucleotides read TGCGCCAGCAGGGGAGGGGCAGCGAACACCGGGGAGCTGTTTTTT. Protein: CASRGGAANTGELFF.